Shown below are 30 T cell receptor beta chains from a single sample sequenced in a study of early T cells in non-severe SARS-CoV-2 infection. TCRdb re-analysed the 5' RACE reads in MiXCR, keeping a single row per CDR3 protein. The sample includes roughly 43,000 distinct CDR3 sequences, under 30% of them seen just once. Material: whole blood, obtained at baseline. The receptors originated from an adult who was a healthcare worker with PCR-confirmed SARS-CoV-2 infection or an uninfected control (not recorded which).

Of note for this clonotype: The junction shows a germline mismatch at one end, possibly a read error. This chain links TRBV7-7 with TRBJ2-2; D is undetermined. This CDR3 spans 15 amino acids. Germline V gene sequence: CDR1 SSHAT, CDR2 FNYEAQ (reference sequence). For the CDR3, the DNA is TGTGCTAGCAGCTTGTCGTGGGGGAACACCGGGGAGCTGTTTTTT. Its translation: CASSLSWGNTGELFF. The full variable domain, completed using reference TRBV7-7 and TRBJ2-2, is GAGVSQSPRYKVTKRGQDVTLRCDPISSHATLYWYQQALGQGPEFLTYFNYEAQPDKSGLPSDRFSAERPEGSISTLTIQRTEQRDSAMYRCASSLSWGNTGELFFGEGSRLTVL.

This clonotype was observed many times. This sequence joins TRBV7-2 and TRBJ2-1; no definite D call. CDR3 length: 14 residues. Between the trimmed V and J ends, which lost 2 bases and 3 bases, there was a span of 8 bases. Germline V gives CDR1 SGHTA, CDR2 FQGNSA. The CDR3 reads CASSLSRFYNEQFF. Here the CDR3 DNA reads TGTGCCAGCAGCTTATCCAGATTCTACAATGAGCAGTTCTTC. The full variable domain, rest sourced from reference TRBV7-2 and TRBJ2-1, is GAGVSQSPSNKVTEKGKDVELRCDPISGHTALYWYRQSLGQGLEFLIYFQGNSAPDKSGLPSDRFSAERTGGSVSTLTIQRTQQEDSAVYLCASSLSRFYNEQFFGPGTRLTVL.

In this sample, this clonotype turned up a few times. V usage is TRBV29-1 and J usage is TRBJ1-1; D uncertain. Trimming shortened V by 7 bases and J by 0 bases, and 21 bases separated the two germline ends. CDR3 length: 16 amino acids. Germline V lookup: CDR1 SQVTM, CDR2 ANQGSEA. The CDR3 DNA sequence: TGCAGCGCCGTGGGCCGTGGGGAATGGCTGAACACTGAAGCTTTCTTT. This gives the protein CSAVGRGEWLNTEAFF.

This chain uses TRBV4-2 with TRBJ1-6; the D gene is possibly TRBD1 (5 bases). The CDR3 is 14 amino acids. The germline gives CDR1 LGHNA, CDR2 YNFKEQ. V was cut by 1 base and J by 7 bases, with 8 bases left in between. The CDR3 region is CASSQGGANSPLHF. CDR3 bases: TGTGCCAGCAGCCAAGGAGGGGCAAATTCACCCCTCCACTTT.

This clonotype appeared a few times. The chain uses TRBV27 and TRBJ1-5; maybe TRBD1 (5 bases). The CDR3 runs 14 residues. The V gene's germline CDR1 is MNHEY and CDR2 SMNVEV (reference sequence). Trimming pared 5 bases from V and 9 bases from J, leaving 17 bases between. DNA of the CDR3: TGTGCCAGCAGTCTCCGGGGCGCCCTTTGGCCCCAGCATTTT. Residues: CASSLRGALWPQHF.

This clonotype has just a few counts. The chain is built from TRBV9 and TRBJ2-7, with a tentative D call TRBD2 (6 bases). CDR3 size: 13 residues. Germline V CDR1 and CDR2: SGDLS, YYNGEE. Trimming shortened V by 4 bases and J by 0 bases, and 8 bases separated the two germline ends. CDR3 DNA sequence: TGTGCCAGCAGCCGGGGGAGCTCCTACGAGCAGTACTTC. Its translation is CASSRGSSYEQYF.

This chain connects TRBV18 to TRBJ1-5; D is possibly TRBD1 (5 bases). V lost 5 bases and J 5 bases, leaving 13 bases between the germline ends. From germline, CDR1 is KGHSH and CDR2 LQKENI. This CDR3 contains 14 residues. As DNA, the CDR3 is TGTGCCAGCTCAACGACCGGGACCTATCAGCCCCAGCATTTT. This encodes CASSTTGTYQPQHF.

This clonotype appeared a few times. V and J are TRBV18 and TRBJ1-2; possible D gene TRBD1, 5 bases. CDR3 length: 17 residues. Germline values: CDR1 KGHSH, CDR2 LQKENI. The V end lost 3 bases, the J end lost 0 bases, and 17 bases lay between the germline ends. For the CDR3, the DNA is TGTGCCAGCTCACCTACGCTGGACATACAACCTAACTATGGCTACACCTTC. Protein sequence: CASSPTLDIQPNYGYTF.

Many counts were recorded for this clonotype. The chain links TRBV4-3 to TRBJ2-7; no reliable D call. Germline CDR1 LGHNA, CDR2 YSLEER. The germline V and J ends were trimmed by 0 bases and 6 bases, with 15 bases remaining between them. The CDR3 extends over 15 amino acids. CDR3 coding DNA: TGCGCCAGCAGCCAAGATGTCAGGACGGCCCTCGAGCAGTACTTC. This translates into CASSQDVRTALEQYF.

This clonotype turned up a few times. The V gene is TRBV12-3 or TRBV12-4, the J gene TRBJ1-4; D gene uncertain. The CDR3 runs to 14 residues. V gave up 2 bases and J gave up 7 bases, with 11 bases separating them. The CDR3 reads CASSLRRKGEKLFF. The CDR3, as DNA: TGTGCCAGCAGTTTACGACGAAAGGGTGAAAAACTGTTTTTT.

This clonotype showed up just once. V usage is TRBV30 and J usage is TRBJ2-2; D not certain. This CDR3 has 14 residues. CDR1 is GTSNPN and CDR2 is SVGIG in the germline V gene (reference sequence). V dropped 7 bases and J dropped 6 bases, with 18 bases sitting between them. CDR3 bases: TGTGCCTTATTACCGGGCCCTGGGGCCGGGGAGCTGTTTTTT. This gives the protein CALLPGPGAGELFF.

This clonotype was detected many times. The V and J genes are TRBV29-1 and TRBJ1-5, with D possibly being TRBD1 (6 bases). The V end lost 7 bases, the J end lost 2 bases, and 15 bases lay between the germline ends. The CDR3 totals 14 residues. CDR1 is SQVTM, CDR2 ANQGSEA, per germline. CDR3 sequence (DNA): TGCAGCGCCTACACAGGGTTGGGCAATCAGCCCCAGCATTTT. This codes for CSAYTGLGNQPQHF. The full variable domain, in which reference TRBV29-1 and TRBJ1-5 provide the parts outside the CDR3, is SAVISQKPSRDICQRGTSLTIQCQVDSQVTMMFWYRQQPGQSLTLIATANQGSEATYESGFVIDKFPISRPNLTFSTLTVSNMSPEDSSIYLCSAYTGLGNQPQHFGDGTRLSIL.

The chain recombines TRBV7-9 with TRBJ1-2; 8 nucleotides line up with TRBD1. V trimming: 8 bases; J trimming: 0 bases; junction bases outside the gene matches: 8. The CDR3 contains 15 residues. The germline V gene encodes CDR1 SEHNR and CDR2 FQNEAQ (reference sequence). The CDR3: CASAQGANPNYGYTF. DNA of the CDR3: TGTGCCAGCGCCCAGGGGGCGAACCCTAACTATGGCTACACCTTC.

The genes are TRBV9 and TRBJ2-5; tentative D call: TRBD2 (6 bases). The length of the CDR3 is 16 residues. The germline V gene encodes CDR1 SGDLS and CDR2 YYNGEE. Trimming shortened V by 0 bases and J by 2 bases, and 14 bases separated the two germline ends. CDR3 nucleotide sequence: TGTGCCAGCAGCGTAGGAGGAGGGACCATTCAAGAGACCCAGTACTTC. Protein sequence: CASSVGGGTIQETQYF.

This clonotype was detected only a few times. This chain connects TRBV11-2 to TRBJ2-3; 8 nucleotides line up with TRBD1. The CDR3 extends over 16 amino acids. V gave up 0 bases and J gave up 2 bases; unmatched junction bases: 4. Germline-derived CDR1 and CDR2 are SGHAT and FQNNGV. CDR3 bases: TGTGCCAGCAGCTTAGATCGGGGACAGGACACAGATACGCAGTATTTT. Translated, it gives CASSLDRGQDTDTQYF.

This sequence joins TRBV9 and TRBJ2-5, with D possibly called TRBD1 or TRBD2 (6 bases each). Germline values: CDR1 SGDLS, CDR2 YYNGEE. Trimming took 0 bases from V and 2 from J, leaving 17 bases between them. The CDR3 is 17 amino acids. The CDR3 bases are TGTGCCAGCAGCGTAGCGGCGGGACAACGCTTTCAAGAGACCCAGTACTTC. It yields the protein CASSVAAGQRFQETQYF.

The J gene is TRBJ2-7, the V gene TRBV12-3 or TRBV12-4; 10 bases are a match to TRBD1. V trimming: 5 bases; J trimming: 7 bases; junction bases outside the gene matches: 5. This CDR3 has 13 amino acids. CDR3 protein: CASSPRTGGEQYF. The CDR3 nucleotides read TGTGCCAGCAGTCCGCGGACAGGGGGAGAGCAGTACTTC.

This clonotype was found a few times. The chain has TRBV7-8 and TRBJ2-5, with D perhaps being TRBD1 or TRBD2 (5 bases each). The CDR3 loop spans 18 amino acids. The germline gives CDR1 SGHVS, CDR2 FQNEAQ. Deletions cut 1 base from V and 3 bases from J, with 21 bases between. CDR3 nucleotides: TGTGCCAGCAGCTTAGGCTTTGGAGTCAAGGGACCAGAAGAGACCCAGTACTTC. This translates into CASSLGFGVKGPEETQYF. Supplemented by reference TRBV7-8 and TRBJ2-5, the full variable domain reads GAGVSQSPRYKVAKRGQDVALRCDPISGHVSLFWYQQALGQGPEFLTYFQNEAQLDKSGLPSDRFFAERPEGSVSTLKIQRTQQEDSAVYLCASSLGFGVKGPEETQYFGPGTRLLVL.

This clonotype came up a few times. This chain uses TRBV19 with TRBJ2-1, with D possibly TRBD1 on 6 matching bases. Trimming stripped 4 bases from V and 7 bases from J, with 14 bases between. This CDR3 comprises 14 residues. Germline V gene lookup returns CDR1 LNHDA and CDR2 SQIVND (reference sequence). The CDR3 DNA follows: TGTGCCAGTAGTACCAGGGACACCCGGAATGAGCAGTTCTTC. Translating gives CASSTRDTRNEQFF.

The chain employs TRBV12-3 or TRBV12-4 and TRBJ2-4, with D unresolved. The CDR3 runs 11 residues. The V and J ends lost 3 bases and 6 bases respectively, with 3 bases between them. As DNA, the CDR3 is TGTGCCAGCAGTTTTGGAAACATTCAGTACTTC. Translation: CASSFGNIQYF.

The gene calls are TRBV9 and TRBJ1-6; D uncertain. The CDR3 has 16 residues. The germline V and J ends were trimmed by 2 bases and 0 bases, with 9 bases remaining between them. Germline loops: CDR1 SGDLS, CDR2 YYNGEE. This CDR3 reads CASSVTPSSYNSPLHF. In DNA, the CDR3 is TGTGCCAGCAGCGTGACTCCTAGCTCCTATAATTCACCCCTCCACTTT.

This clonotype was found once. J is TRBJ1-3 and V is TRBV7-9; 8 nucleotides align to TRBD1. Germline V lookup: CDR1 SEHNR, CDR2 FQNEAQ (reference sequence). CDR3 length: 15 residues. V gave up 3 bases and J gave up 2 bases; unmatched junction bases: 3. The CDR3 nucleotides read TGTGCCAGCAGCTTCTTGGGACAGGCTGGAAACACCATATATTTT. Protein sequence: CASSFLGQAGNTIYF.

This clonotype turned up a few times. The chain links TRBV5-4 to TRBJ2-7; D unclear. Trimming took off 3 bases at V and 4 bases at J, with 5 bases between the two ends. The CDR3 covers 11 residues. CDR1 is SGHNT and CDR2 is YYREEE in the germline V gene (reference sequence). CDR3 nucleotides: TGTGCCAGCAGCTCCCAATACGAGCAGTACTTC. This encodes CASSSQYEQYF.

This clonotype was seen only a few times. J is TRBJ1-5 and V is TRBV25-1, with TRBD1 matching over 9 bases. CDR3 length: 13 residues. J gave up 6 bases and V 8 bases, and 5 bases lay outside the gene matches. Germline values: CDR1 MGHDK, CDR2 SYGVNS. CDR3 sequence (DNA): TGTGCCAGCCCTACAGGGGGCTTTCAGCCCCAGCATTTT. Its protein is CASPTGGFQPQHF.

This clonotype came up many times. The genes are TRBV12-3 or TRBV12-4 and TRBJ2-1; tentative D call: TRBD2 (5 bases). This CDR3 spans 14 amino acids. V lost 4 bases to trimming and J lost 9 bases, with 16 bases between them. This CDR3 reads CASSSVGDLGEQFF. CDR3 nucleotide sequence: TGTGCCAGCAGTTCCGTCGGGGATCTCGGTGAGCAGTTCTTC.

The rearrangement joins TRBV11-2 to TRBJ2-5, with D possibly called TRBD1 or TRBD2 (5 bases each). CDR3 length: 15 residues. Germline lookup yields CDR1 SGHAT and CDR2 FQNNGV. V lost 3 bases to trimming and J lost 5 bases, with 16 bases between them. The CDR3, as DNA: TGTGCCAGCAGCTTGCTACCGGGGCGATACGAGACCCAGTACTTC. It encodes CASSLLPGRYETQYF.

The CDR3 region is CASSQGVTPDTQYF. The CDR3 DNA sequence: TGTGCCAGCAGCCAAGGGGTCACCCCAGATACGCAGTATTTT. This chain joins TRBV3-1 and TRBJ2-3; no clear D. The CDR3 covers 14 residues. CDR1 LGHDT and CDR2 YNNKEL come from the germline V gene (reference sequence). Between the trimmed V and J ends, which lost 1 base and 4 bases, there was a span of 9 bases.

This clonotype was picked up a small number of times. V gene TRBV6-6 combines with J gene TRBJ1-5, with 8 bases that match TRBD1. The CDR3 runs to 15 residues. The V gene end was trimmed by 7 bases and the J gene end by 7 bases; junction bases not matched to a gene: 12. CDR1 is MNHNY, CDR2 SVGAGI, per germline (reference sequence). CDR3 DNA sequence: TGTGCCAGCACCCTACCAGGGGGCCTGGGGCAGCCCCAGCATTTT. Protein product: CASTLPGGLGQPQHF.

In its sample, this clonotype was seen a few times. This chain connects TRBV5-1 to TRBJ1-3; D is possibly TRBD1 (6 bases). Germline CDR1 and CDR2: SGHRS and YFSETQ. The CDR3 has 15 residues. Trimming left V 0 bases short and J 0 bases short, with 7 bases between. The CDR3 DNA is TGCGCCAGCAGCTTGGAGACAGGCTCTGGAAACACCATATATTTT. Translating gives CASSLETGSGNTIYF.

The V call is TRBV7-8, the J call TRBJ2-7; D remains ambiguous. Germline lookup yields CDR1 SGHVS and CDR2 FQNEAQ. There are 15 residues in the CDR3. Trimming took 1 base from V and 0 from J, leaving 10 bases between them. The CDR3 loop reads CASSLGYDFSYEQYF. In nucleotides, the CDR3 is TGTGCCAGCAGCTTAGGGTACGATTTCTCCTACGAGCAGTACTTC.